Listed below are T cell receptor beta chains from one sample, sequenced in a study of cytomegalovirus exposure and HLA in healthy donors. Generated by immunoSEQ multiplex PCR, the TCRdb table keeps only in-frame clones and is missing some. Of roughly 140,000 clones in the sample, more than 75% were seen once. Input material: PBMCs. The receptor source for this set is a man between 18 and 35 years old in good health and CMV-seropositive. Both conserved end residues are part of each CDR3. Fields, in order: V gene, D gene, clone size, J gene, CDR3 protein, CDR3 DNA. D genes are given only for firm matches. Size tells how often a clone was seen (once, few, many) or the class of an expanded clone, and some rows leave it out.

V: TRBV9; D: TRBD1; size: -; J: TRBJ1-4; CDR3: CASSPRWGQGYEKLFF; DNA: TGTGCCAGCAGCCCAAGATGGGGACAGGGGTATGAAAAACTGTTTTTT
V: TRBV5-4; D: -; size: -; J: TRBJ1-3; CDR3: CASSSGTSGNTIYF; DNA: TGTGCCAGCAGCTCCGGGACTTCTGGAAACACCATATATTTT
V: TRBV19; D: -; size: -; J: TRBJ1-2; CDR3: CASSIGSSMVGYTF; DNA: TGTGCCAGTAGTATCGGTTCTTCCATGGTAGGCTACACCTTC
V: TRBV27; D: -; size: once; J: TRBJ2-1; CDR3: CASSELGGPRNEQFF; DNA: TGTGCCAGCAGCGAGTTGGGGGGGCCGAGGAATGAGCAGTTCTTC
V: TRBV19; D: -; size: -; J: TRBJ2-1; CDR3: CASSITNFLGTYNEQFF; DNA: TGTGCCAGTAGTATCACTAACTTCCTCGGAACTTACAATGAGCAGTTCTTC
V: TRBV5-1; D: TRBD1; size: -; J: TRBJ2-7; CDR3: CASSWDRLGYEQYF; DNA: TGCGCCAGCAGCTGGGACAGACTGGGGTACGAGCAGTACTTC
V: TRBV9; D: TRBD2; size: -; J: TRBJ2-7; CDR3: CASSVDPGGTYEQYF; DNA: TGTGCCAGCAGCGTAGATCCGGGGGGGACCTACGAGCAGTACTTC
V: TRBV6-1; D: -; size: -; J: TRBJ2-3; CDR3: CASSEDPGSDTQYF; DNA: TGTGCCAGCAGTGAAGACCCAGGGTCAGATACGCAGTATTTT
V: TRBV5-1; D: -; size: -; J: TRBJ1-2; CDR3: CASSLAGNYGYTF; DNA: TGCGCCAGCAGCTTGGCAGGGAACTATGGCTACACCTTC
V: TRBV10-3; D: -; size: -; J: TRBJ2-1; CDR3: CAIAGLENNEQFF; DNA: TGTGCCATCGCAGGGTTGGAGAACAATGAGCAGTTCTTC
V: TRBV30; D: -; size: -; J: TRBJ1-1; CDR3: CAYLRAEAFF; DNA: TGTGCCTACCTGCGAGCTGAAGCTTTCTTT
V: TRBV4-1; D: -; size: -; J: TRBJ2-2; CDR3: CASSRTGTLNTGELFF; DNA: TGCGCCAGCAGTCGCACCGGGACTTTGAACACCGGGGAGCTGTTTTTT
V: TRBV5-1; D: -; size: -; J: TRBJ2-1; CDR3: CASSLSLNEQFF; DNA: TGCGCCAGCAGCTTGTCGTTGAATGAGCAGTTCTTC
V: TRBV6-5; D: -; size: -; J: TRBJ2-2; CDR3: CASSNRGTGELFF; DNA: TGTGCCAGCAGCAATCGCGGCACCGGGGAGCTGTTTTTT
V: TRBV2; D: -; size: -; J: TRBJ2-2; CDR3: CASRSFGNTGELFF; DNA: TGTGCCAGCAGGAGTTTCGGGAACACCGGGGAGCTGTTTTTT
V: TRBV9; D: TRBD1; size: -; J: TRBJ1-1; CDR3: CASSGRQGAVTEAFF; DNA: TGTGCCAGCAGCGGAAGACAGGGGGCGGTCACTGAAGCTTTCTTT
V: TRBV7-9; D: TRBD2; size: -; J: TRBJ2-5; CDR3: CASSLGLAGEETQYF; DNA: TGTGCCAGCAGCTTAGGTCTAGCGGGGGAAGAGACCCAGTACTTC
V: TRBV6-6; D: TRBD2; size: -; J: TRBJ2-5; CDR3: CASSYGTSGLETQYF; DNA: TGTGCCAGCAGTTACGGGACTAGCGGACTAGAGACCCAGTACTTC
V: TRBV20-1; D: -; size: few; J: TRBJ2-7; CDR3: CSAMSGIEQYF; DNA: TGCAGTGCTATGTCGGGGATCGAGCAGTACTTC
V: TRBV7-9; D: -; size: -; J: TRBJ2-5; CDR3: CASSRQVQETQYF; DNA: TGTGCCAGCAGCCGACAGGTCCAAGAGACCCAGTACTTC
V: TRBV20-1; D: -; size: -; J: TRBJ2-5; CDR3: CSAERGETQYF; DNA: TGCAGTGCAGAAAGAGGGGAGACCCAGTACTTC
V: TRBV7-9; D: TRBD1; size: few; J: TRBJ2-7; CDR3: CASSLGHRGNEQYF; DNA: TGTGCCAGCAGCTTGGGGCACAGGGGGAACGAGCAGTACTTC
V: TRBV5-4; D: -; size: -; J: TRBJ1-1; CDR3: CASSLGTAIEAFF; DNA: TGTGCCAGCAGCTTGGGGACAGCGATTGAAGCTTTCTTT
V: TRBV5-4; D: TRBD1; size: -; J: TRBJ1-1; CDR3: CASSSRQGEAFF; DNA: TGTGCCAGCAGCTCCCGACAGGGAGAAGCTTTCTTT
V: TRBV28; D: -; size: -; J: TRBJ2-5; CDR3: CASSTKGAQYF; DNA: TGTGCCAGCAGTACAAAGGGAGCCCAGTACTTC
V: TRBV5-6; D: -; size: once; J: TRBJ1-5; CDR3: CASSLGRGSQPQHF; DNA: TGTGCCAGCAGCTTAGGCAGGGGAAGTCAGCCCCAGCATTTT
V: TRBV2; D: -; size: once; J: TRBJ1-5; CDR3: CATRTADNSNQPQHF; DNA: TGTGCCACCAGGACAGCCGATAATAGCAATCAGCCCCAGCATTTT
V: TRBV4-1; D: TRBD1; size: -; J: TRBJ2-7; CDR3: CASSLGTAYEQYF; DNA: TGCGCCAGCAGCCTAGGGACAGCCTACGAGCAGTACTTC
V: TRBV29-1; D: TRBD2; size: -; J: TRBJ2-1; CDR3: CSAPRASGLSYNEQFF; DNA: TGCAGCGCCCCCAGGGCTAGCGGCCTCTCCTACAATGAGCAGTTCTTC
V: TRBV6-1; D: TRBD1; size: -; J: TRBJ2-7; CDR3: CASGVGQGVYEQYF; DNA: TGTGCCAGCGGGGTTGGGCAGGGGGTCTACGAGCAGTACTTC
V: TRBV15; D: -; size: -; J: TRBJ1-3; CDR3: CATSRDFDLGAGNTIYF; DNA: TGTGCCACCAGCAGAGATTTCGATTTGGGCGCTGGAAACACCATATATTTT
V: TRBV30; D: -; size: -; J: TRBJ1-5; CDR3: CAWSTGDFQPQHF; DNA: TGTGCCTGGAGTACCGGGGACTTTCAGCCCCAGCATTTT
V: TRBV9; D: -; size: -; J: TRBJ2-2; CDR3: CASSFLASQWELFF; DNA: TGTGCCAGCAGTTTTCTAGCCTCCCAGTGGGAGCTGTTTTTT
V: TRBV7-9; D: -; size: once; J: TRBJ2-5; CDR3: CASSPDQGLQETQYF; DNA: TGTGCCAGCAGCCCAGATCAGGGCCTCCAAGAGACCCAGTACTTC
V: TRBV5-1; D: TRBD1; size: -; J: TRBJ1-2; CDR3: CASSPGTGGFYGYTF; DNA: TGCGCCAGCAGCCCCGGGACAGGGGGCTTCTATGGCTACACCTTC
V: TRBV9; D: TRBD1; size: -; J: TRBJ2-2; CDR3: CASSVGYDRGAGELFF; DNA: TGTGCCAGCAGCGTAGGGTACGACAGGGGGGCCGGGGAGCTGTTTTTT
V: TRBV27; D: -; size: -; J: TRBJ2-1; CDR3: CASSHDWVREENEQFF; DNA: TGTGCCAGCAGCCACGATTGGGTCAGGGAGGAAAATGAGCAGTTCTTC
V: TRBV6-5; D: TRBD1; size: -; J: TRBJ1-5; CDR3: CASSGTGLSNQPQHF; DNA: TGTGCCAGCAGCGGGACAGGGTTGAGCAATCAGCCCCAGCATTTT
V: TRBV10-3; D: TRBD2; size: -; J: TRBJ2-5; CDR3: CAISERKGLAGETQYF; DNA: TGTGCCATCAGTGAGAGAAAAGGACTAGCGGGAGAGACCCAGTACTTC
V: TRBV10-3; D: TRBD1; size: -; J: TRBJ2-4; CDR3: CATNSGTAIAKNIQYF; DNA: TGTGCCACGAACTCCGGGACAGCCATAGCCAAAAACATTCAGTACTTC
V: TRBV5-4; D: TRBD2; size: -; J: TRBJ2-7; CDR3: CASSSLAGVSEQYF; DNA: TGTGCCAGCAGTTCCCTAGCGGGAGTTTCCGAGCAGTACTTC
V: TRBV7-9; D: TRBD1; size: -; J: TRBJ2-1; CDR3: CASSPDRVNEQFF; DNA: TGTGCCAGCAGCCCAGACAGGGTCAATGAGCAGTTCTTC
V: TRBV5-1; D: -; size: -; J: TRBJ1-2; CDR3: CASSLGSSYGYTF; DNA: TGCGCCAGCAGCTTGGGCAGTTCCTATGGCTACACCTTC
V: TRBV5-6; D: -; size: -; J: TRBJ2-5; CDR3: CASSLKGQVLQETQYF; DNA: TGTGCCAGCAGCTTAAAGGGACAAGTATTACAAGAGACCCAGTACTTC
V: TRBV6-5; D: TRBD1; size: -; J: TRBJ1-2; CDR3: CASSYSYPGTGAGYTF; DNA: TGTGCCAGCAGTTACTCCTACCCCGGGACAGGGGCTGGCTACACCTTC
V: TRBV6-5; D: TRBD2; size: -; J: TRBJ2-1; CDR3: CASSRLAGGPDEQFF; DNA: TGTGCCAGCAGCCGCCTAGCGGGAGGACCGGATGAGCAGTTCTTC
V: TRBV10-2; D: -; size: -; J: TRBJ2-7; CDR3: CASSDWDFSYEQYF; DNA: TGCGCCAGCAGCGATTGGGACTTCTCCTACGAGCAGTACTTC
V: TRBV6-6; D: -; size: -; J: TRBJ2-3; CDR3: CASRPGRGYRTDTQYF; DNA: TGTGCCAGCAGACCCGGACGGGGGTATCGCACAGATACGCAGTATTTT
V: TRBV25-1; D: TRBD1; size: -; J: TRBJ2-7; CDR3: CASTRGPHYEQYF; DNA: TGTGCCAGCACCAGGGGGCCTCACTACGAGCAGTACTTC
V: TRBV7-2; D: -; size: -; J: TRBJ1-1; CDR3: CASSLGGHKAFF; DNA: TGTGCCAGCAGCTTAGGAGGGCACAAAGCTTTCTTT
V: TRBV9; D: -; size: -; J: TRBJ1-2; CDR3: CASSVMDIPLSGYTF; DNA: TGTGCCAGCAGCGTTATGGACATTCCTCTAAGCGGCTACACCTTC
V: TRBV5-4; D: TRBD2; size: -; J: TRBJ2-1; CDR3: CASIRASGGEQFF; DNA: TGTGCCAGCATTAGGGCTAGCGGTGGTGAGCAGTTCTTC
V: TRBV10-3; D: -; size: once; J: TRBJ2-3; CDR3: CAISVTDSTDTQYF; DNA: TGTGCCATCAGTGTGACAGATTCGACAGATACGCAGTATTTT
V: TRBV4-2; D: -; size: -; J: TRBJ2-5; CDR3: CASSQARETQYF; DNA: TGTGCCAGCAGCCAAGCTAGAGAGACCCAGTACTTC
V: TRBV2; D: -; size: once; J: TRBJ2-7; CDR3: CASSEAVPSEASPIEQYF; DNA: TGTGCCAGCAGTGAAGCGGTGCCCTCAGAGGCATCCCCCATCGAGCAGTACTTC
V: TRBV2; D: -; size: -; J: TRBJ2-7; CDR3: CASSESAYEQYF; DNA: TGTGCCAGCAGTGAATCGGCCTACGAGCAGTACTTC
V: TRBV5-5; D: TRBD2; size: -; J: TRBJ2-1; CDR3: CASSRNIGTSNEQFF; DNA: TGTGCCAGCAGTCGGAACATCGGGACTAGCAATGAGCAGTTCTTC
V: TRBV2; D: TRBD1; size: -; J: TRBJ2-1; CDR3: CASTGTEYNEQFF; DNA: TGTGCCAGCACCGGGACAGAGTACAATGAGCAGTTCTTC